These T cell receptor beta chains were read from a single sample in a study of cytomegalovirus exposure and HLA in healthy donors. Produced via immunoSEQ multiplex PCR; TCRdb's table is partial and in-frame only. The data contain about 110,000 clones, roughly 88% of them singletons. The sample was PBMCs. The receptors here all came from a young woman in good health and CMV-seronegative. Each CDR3 is given without its conserved first and last residue. Expanded clones get a size class; other rows say once, few or many, or leave the size out.

CDR3 protein: ASSLAGLAETQY; clone size: NA; V gene: TRBV7-9; J gene: TRBJ2-5
CDR3 protein: ASSQQGRDYGYT; clone size: NA; V gene: TRBV18; J gene: TRBJ1-2
CDR3 protein: ASSPDRGYNEQF; clone size: NA; V gene: TRBV5-1; J gene: TRBJ2-1
CDR3 protein: AWSRQGNQPQH; clone size: few; V gene: TRBV30; J gene: TRBJ1-5
CDR3 protein: ASSPPGLASDTQY; clone size: NA; V gene: TRBV18; J gene: TRBJ2-3
CDR3 protein: ASSSNTGELF; clone size: NA; V gene: TRBV27; J gene: TRBJ2-2
CDR3 protein: ASSLRSMGATEAF; clone size: NA; V gene: TRBV19; J gene: TRBJ1-1
CDR3 protein: ASSAGLAGPTKSGELF; clone size: NA; V gene: TRBV28; J gene: TRBJ2-2
CDR3 protein: ASSPTLGQGVTEAF; clone size: NA; V gene: TRBV7-6; J gene: TRBJ1-1
CDR3 protein: ASGRERGDYEQY; clone size: once; V gene: TRBV5-1; J gene: TRBJ2-7